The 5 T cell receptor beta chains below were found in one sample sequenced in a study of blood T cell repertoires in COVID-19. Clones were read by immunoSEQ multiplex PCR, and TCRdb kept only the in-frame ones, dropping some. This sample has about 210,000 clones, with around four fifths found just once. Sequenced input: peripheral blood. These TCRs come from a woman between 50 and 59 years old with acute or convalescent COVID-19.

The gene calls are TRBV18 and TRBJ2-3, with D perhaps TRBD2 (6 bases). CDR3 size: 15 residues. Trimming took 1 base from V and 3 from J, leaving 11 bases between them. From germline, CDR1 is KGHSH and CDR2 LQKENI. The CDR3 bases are TGTGCCAGCTCACCACGGGGGGAGCGGACAGATACGCAGTATTTT. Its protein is CASSPRGERTDTQYF.

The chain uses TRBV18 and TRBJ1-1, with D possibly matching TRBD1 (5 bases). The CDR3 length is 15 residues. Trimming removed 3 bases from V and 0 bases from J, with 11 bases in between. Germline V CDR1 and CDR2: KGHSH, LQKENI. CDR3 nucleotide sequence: TGTGCCAGCTCACCTCCAAGACAGTTGAACACTGAAGCTTTCTTT. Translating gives CASSPPRQLNTEAFF.

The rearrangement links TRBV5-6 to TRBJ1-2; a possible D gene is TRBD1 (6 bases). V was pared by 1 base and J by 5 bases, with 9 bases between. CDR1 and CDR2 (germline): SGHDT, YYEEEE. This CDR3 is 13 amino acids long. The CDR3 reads CASSLYGTYGYTF. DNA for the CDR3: TGTGCCAGCAGCTTGTACGGGACATATGGCTACACCTTC.

The CDR3 DNA reads as TGTGCCAGCAGCCTTTACATACTAGACACAGATACGCAGTATTTT. Translation gives CASSLYILDTDTQYF. The V call is TRBV7-2, the J call TRBJ2-3; a weak D match, TRBD2 (5 bases). V lost 5 bases and J 2 bases, leaving 14 bases between the germline ends. This CDR3 contains 15 residues. The germline V gene has CDR1 SGHTA and CDR2 FQGNSA. Filled out from reference TRBV7-2 and TRBJ2-3, the complete variable domain reads GAGVSQSPSNKVTEKGKDVELRCDPISGHTALYWYRQSLGQGLEFLIYFQGNSAPDKSGLPSDRFSAERTGGSVSTLTIQRTQQEDSAVYLCASSLYILDTDTQYFGPGTRLTVL.

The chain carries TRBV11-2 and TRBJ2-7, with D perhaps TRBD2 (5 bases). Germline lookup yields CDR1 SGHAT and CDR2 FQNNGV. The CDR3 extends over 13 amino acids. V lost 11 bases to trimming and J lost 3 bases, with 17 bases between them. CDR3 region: CASDMGGSYEQYF. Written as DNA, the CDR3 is TGTGCCTCTGATATGGGTGGGAGCTACGAGCAGTACTTC.